This T cell receptor (beta chain) was captured in a study of vaccination and CD4 T cells after COVID-19. Study summary: Convalescent persons amounted to six males plus four females, two of whom were Hispanic. Whole-study results and caveats: Median SARS-CoV-2-reactive clonotype numbers went up from around 20 to 38, but not significantly.

The treatment: roughly 11-day PBMC culture with coronavirus spike peptide pools or control peptides (ViraFEST assay). Alongside around 10 IU/ml IL-2 and roughly 10 ug/ml peptide pools, PBMCs were cultured at roughly 2 million per well. The Oncomine TCR Beta short-read assay sequenced DNA from cultured CD4+ T cells. The template was genomic DNA from cultured CD4+ T cells. In TCRdb, the PCR reads were re-called with MiXCR into one record per CDR3 protein. This table holds around 19,000 distinct CDR3 sequences, roughly three fifths found once. Concerning this clonotype: Its target is not known.

This TCR came from a human donor who had recovered from COVID-19. This specimen was CD4+ T cells from blood, cultured in vitro, taken after SARS-CoV-2 vaccination.

The CDR3 nucleotides read TGTGCCAGCAGCCCGCGACCCGGGACTAGCGGGGGGACCGATACGCAGTATTTT. Its translation: CASSPRPGTSGGTDTQYF. The V call is TRBV7-2, the J call TRBJ2-3, with 15 bases lining up with TRBD2. V gave up 5 bases and J gave up 6 bases; unmatched junction bases: 12. Germline values: CDR1 SGHTA, CDR2 FQGNSA. This CDR3 is 18 amino acids long.